A selection of T cell receptor beta chains follows, all from one sample in a study of radiotherapy plus CTLA-4 blockade in lung cancer. The protocol was immunoSEQ multiplex PCR, while the TCRdb copy is restricted to in-frame clones and leaves out a portion. The data contain about 16,000 clones, roughly two thirds of them singletons. The specimen was peripheral blood, collected from a patient treated with radiotherapy plus ipilimumab. All receptors derive from a human donor with non-small cell lung cancer whose response to radiotherapy plus ipilimumab could not be evaluated. The CDR3 runs from the conserved cysteine through the conserved F or W. A D gene is named only where the DNA matches it firmly. Not all rows give a size; the values are once, few, many and, for expanded clones, a class.

v_gene	abundance	d_gene	j_gene	CDR3nt	CDR3aa
TRBV2	once	TRBD2	TRBJ2-7	TGTGCCAGCAGTGGGGGACTAGCGGGGGGTGGGAACGAGCAGTACTTC	CASSGGLAGGGNEQYF
TRBV5-1	NA	TRBD2	TRBJ2-3	TGCGCCAGCAGCACTTACAGCGGGGGCACAGATACGCAGTATTTT	CASSTYSGGTDTQYF
TRBV11-2	NA	NA	TRBJ2-2	TGTGCCAGCAGCTCAGGGGCCGGGGAGCTGTTTTTT	CASSSGAGELFF
TRBV5-1	NA	NA	TRBJ1-1	TGCGCCAGCAGCGCGGACCCACAGGGAAGGAACACTGAAGCTTTCTTT	CASSADPQGRNTEAFF
TRBV30	NA	NA	TRBJ2-7	TGTGCCTGGACTTCGGGAATCAGCACAGGGGAGCAGTACTTC	CAWTSGISTGEQYF
TRBV4-3	once	TRBD1	TRBJ1-2	TGCGCCAGCAGCCAAGATCAGGGGGCGACTACTAACTATGGCTACACCTTC	CASSQDQGATTNYGYTF
TRBV7-2	NA	TRBD2	TRBJ2-3	TGTGCCAGCAGCAAAACTAGCGGGGGGGCCGGGGATACGCAGTATTTT	CASSKTSGGAGDTQYF
TRBV5-5	NA	NA	TRBJ1-3	TGTGCCAGCAGCTCGAGTAGTGGAAACACCATATATTTT	CASSSSSGNTIYF
TRBV4-3	NA	TRBD2	TRBJ2-5	TGCGCCAGCAGCCAAGAGCGGGGGGGCCAAGAGACCCAGTACTTC	CASSQERGGQETQYF
TRBV7-2	NA	NA	TRBJ2-1	TGTGCCAGCAGCTTAGCGGGGCCTCGAGGCGATGAGCAGTTCTTC	CASSLAGPRGDEQFF
TRBV2	once	NA	TRBJ1-4	TGTGCCAGCAGTGATCGACAGTTTAATGAAAAACTGTTTTTT	CASSDRQFNEKLFF
TRBV7-8	few	NA	TRBJ1-5	TGTGCCAGCAGCTTGTCGGAGGGTCAGCCCCAGCATTTT	CASSLSEGQPQHF
TRBV21-1	few	NA	TRBJ1-2	TGTGCCAGCAGCAAGGTGGGCATTCCCGGGAGCTATGGCTACACCTTC	CASSKVGIPGSYGYTF
TRBV9	NA	TRBD2	TRBJ2-1	TGTGCCAGCAGCCCAAGGCTAGCGGGGGGGTACAATGAGCAGTTCTTC	CASSPRLAGGYNEQFF
TRBV6-5	NA	NA	TRBJ2-3	TGTGCCAGCAGTTACTTCGGACAGCGATCAGATACGCAGTATTTT	CASSYFGQRSDTQYF
TRBV7-8	NA	NA	TRBJ1-1	TGTGCCAGCAGCCTAGCGGAACCGAGACAGCTCATACCTGAAGCTTTCTTT	CASSLAEPRQLIPEAFF
TRBV5-6	NA	NA	TRBJ1-1	TGTGCCAGCAGCTCGGACACGAACACTGAAGCTTTCTTT	CASSSDTNTEAFF
TRBV11-1	once	NA	TRBJ2-5	TGTGCCAGCAGCCCCGAGACTAGATCTTACCAAGAGACCCAGTACTTC	CASSPETRSYQETQYF
TRBV27	few	NA	TRBJ1-2	TGTGCCAGCAGTTTAAGGGACACTAGGAGTGGCTACACCTTC	CASSLRDTRSGYTF
TRBV7-9	NA	NA	TRBJ1-1	TGTGCCAGCAGCTCCCTCGGTACTGAAGCTTTCTTT	CASSSLGTEAFF
TRBV7-2	NA	TRBD1	TRBJ1-2	TGTGCCAGCAGCCCCAGTGGACAGGGGGGTGGCTACACCTTC	CASSPSGQGGGYTF
TRBV7-2	NA	TRBD2	TRBJ2-3	TGTGCCAGCAGCTGGGGGACTAGCGGGGGGGAAGCAGATACGCAGTATTTT	CASSWGTSGGEADTQYF
TRBV5-1	NA	NA	TRBJ1-1	TGCGCCAGCAGCTTGGTGGCGAACACTGAAGCTTTCTTT	CASSLVANTEAFF
TRBV5-1	few	NA	TRBJ2-7	TGCGCCAGCAGCTTGGGTGTCCCCGGAAGACGGGGGTACGAGCAGTACTTC	CASSLGVPGRRGYEQYF
TRBV11-2	NA	TRBD1	TRBJ2-5	TGTGCCAGCAGCCGCTACTCGGGACAGGGGGCGCCGACCCAGTACTTC	CASSRYSGQGAPTQYF
TRBV5-1	NA	NA	TRBJ2-3	TGCGCCAGCAGCTTGGGGTTCAGGGGAGAAAGCACAGATACGCAGTATTTT	CASSLGFRGESTDTQYF
TRBV5-4	once	NA	TRBJ1-2	TGTGCCAGCAGTCAGCGCAGCAACTATGGCTACACCTTC	CASSQRSNYGYTF
TRBV4-1	NA	TRBD2	TRBJ2-1	TGCGCCAGCAGGGACACTAGCGGGGGCTCCTACAATGAGCAGTTCTTC	CASRDTSGGSYNEQFF
TRBV4-2	NA	NA	TRBJ2-3	TGTGCCAGCAGCCAAGATCGGGGGGATACGCAGTATTTT	CASSQDRGDTQYF
TRBV4-1	NA	NA	TRBJ1-1	TGCGCCAGCAGCCAAGTTGCGGGTCAGAACACTGAAGCTTTCTTT	CASSQVAGQNTEAFF
TRBV4-3	NA	NA	TRBJ1-1	TGCGCCAGCAGCCAAGATCAGGAAGTGGCTGAAGCTTTCTTT	CASSQDQEVAEAFF
TRBV4-1	NA	TRBD2	TRBJ2-1	TGCGCCAGCAGCCAAGATCCAGCGGGGGGGATTTACAATGAGCAGTTCTTC	CASSQDPAGGIYNEQFF
TRBV11-3	NA	TRBD2	TRBJ2-2	TGTGCCAGCAGCTACGAAAGCGGGGGCTCGAACACCGGGGAGCTGTTTTTT	CASSYESGGSNTGELFF
TRBV25-1	NA	NA	TRBJ1-1	TGTGCCAGCAGTGATTCATGGGAGGCATTGGGGACTGAAGCTTTCTTT	CASSDSWEALGTEAFF
TRBV21-1	few	NA	TRBJ1-1	TGTGCCAGCAGGCACAGGAACACTGAAGCTTTCTTT	CASRHRNTEAFF
TRBV10-1	NA	TRBD2	TRBJ2-3	TGCGCCAGCAGTGCTAGCGGTTCGCAGTATTTT	CASSASGSQYF
TRBV9	NA	TRBD1	TRBJ1-1	TGTGCCAGCAGCGTAGGTCGGAAGGACAGGAGGGGCACTGAAGCTTTCTTT	CASSVGRKDRRGTEAFF
TRBV6-5	NA	TRBD2	TRBJ2-2	TGTGCCAGCACTTCTAGCGGGTCCACCGGGGAGCTGTTTTTT	CASTSSGSTGELFF
TRBV2	NA	NA	TRBJ1-3	TGTGCCAGCAGTGAGGGGACACCTGGAAACACCATATATTTT	CASSEGTPGNTIYF
TRBV6-1	NA	NA	TRBJ1-1	TGTGCCAGCAGTGAATTCGTGGGTGAGGACACTGAAGCTTTCTTT	CASSEFVGEDTEAFF
TRBV10-3	once	NA	TRBJ1-1	TGTGCCGGCGGGTCCGGGGGGACTGAAGCTTTCTTT	CAGGSGGTEAFF
TRBV19	few	TRBD1	TRBJ1-2	TGTGCCAGTAGTTTGTTACAGGGGGCGCGGGCGTATGGCTACACCTTC	CASSLLQGARAYGYTF
TRBV6-5	NA	TRBD1	TRBJ1-2	TGTGCCAGCAGGCCTCCGACAGGGACCGGCTACACCTTC	CASRPPTGTGYTF
TRBV4-1	NA	TRBD2	TRBJ2-5	TGCGCCAGCAGCCAAATACGGGGGGACCAAGAGACCCAGTACTTC	CASSQIRGDQETQYF
TRBV27	NA	TRBD1	TRBJ2-1	TGTGCCAGCAGTTTTGAGGGGGCGAGGAACAATGAGCAGTTCTTC	CASSFEGARNNEQFF
TRBV9	NA	NA	TRBJ1-3	TGTGCCAGCAGTCCCGCTGGGGAGTCTGGAAACACCATATATTTT	CASSPAGESGNTIYF
TRBV5-1	NA	NA	TRBJ1-2	TGCGCCAGCAGCTTGAGTCCCGACAATAACTATGGCTACACCTTC	CASSLSPDNNYGYTF
TRBV27	NA	TRBD2	TRBJ2-7	TGTGCCAGCAGTCCCGGGGGGTCTACCTACGAGCAGTACTTC	CASSPGGSTYEQYF
TRBV5-8	NA	TRBD1	TRBJ1-5	TGTGCCAGCAGCGGAGCAGGGACAGCTAGCAATCAGCCCCAGCATTTT	CASSGAGTASNQPQHF
TRBV29-1	NA	TRBD1	TRBJ2-1	TGCAGCGTTGAAGGGGACAGTACAGGGTATGAGCAGTTCTTC	CSVEGDSTGYEQFF
TRBV19	NA	NA	TRBJ2-1	TGTGCCAGTAGTATCTCTAGGGGGAACAATGAGCAGTTCTTC	CASSISRGNNEQFF
TRBV7-9	few	TRBD2	TRBJ2-1	TGTGCCAGCAGCTCTTTACTAGCGCCGGAGGGATACAATGAGCAGTTCTTC	CASSSLLAPEGYNEQFF
TRBV7-6	NA	NA	TRBJ1-1	TGTGCCAGCAGCTCGACGGGGAACACTGAAGCTTTCTTT	CASSSTGNTEAFF
TRBV4-3	NA	NA	TRBJ2-3	TGCGCCAGCAGCCAATCGGGGATAGCGGTCACAGATACGCAGTATTTT	CASSQSGIAVTDTQYF
TRBV6-1	few	NA	TRBJ2-5	TGTGCCAGCTCGGGAAACCTCCAAGAGACCCAGTACTTC	CASSGNLQETQYF